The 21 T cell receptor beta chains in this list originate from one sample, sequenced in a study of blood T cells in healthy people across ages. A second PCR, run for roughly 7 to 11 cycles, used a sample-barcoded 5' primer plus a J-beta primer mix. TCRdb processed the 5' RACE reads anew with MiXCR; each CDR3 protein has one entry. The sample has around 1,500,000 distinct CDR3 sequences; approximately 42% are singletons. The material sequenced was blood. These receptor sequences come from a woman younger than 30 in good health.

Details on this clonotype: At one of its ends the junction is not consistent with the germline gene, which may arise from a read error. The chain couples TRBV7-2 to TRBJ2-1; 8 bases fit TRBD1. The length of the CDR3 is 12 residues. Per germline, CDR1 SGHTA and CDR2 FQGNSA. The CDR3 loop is CASSIIPGGVIF. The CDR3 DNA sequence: TGTGCCAGCAGCATAATCCCAGGGGGCGTAATCTTC.

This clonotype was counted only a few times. The CDR3 spells CASSRSLTDTQYF. CDR3 sequence (DNA): TGTGCCAGCTCCAGATCCCTCACAGATACGCAGTATTTT. The chain has TRBV2 and TRBJ2-3; D call uncertain. Trimming pared 8 bases from V and 2 bases from J, leaving 11 bases between. The germline V gene encodes CDR1 SNHLY and CDR2 FYNNEI. The CDR3 sequence is 13 residues long.

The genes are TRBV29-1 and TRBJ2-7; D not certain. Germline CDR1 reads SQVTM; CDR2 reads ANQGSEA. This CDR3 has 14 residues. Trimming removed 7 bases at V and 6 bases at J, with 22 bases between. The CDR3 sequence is CSGAGRGRGSEQYF. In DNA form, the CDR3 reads TGCAGCGGGGCCGGCCGTGGGCGAGGAAGCGAGCAGTACTTC.

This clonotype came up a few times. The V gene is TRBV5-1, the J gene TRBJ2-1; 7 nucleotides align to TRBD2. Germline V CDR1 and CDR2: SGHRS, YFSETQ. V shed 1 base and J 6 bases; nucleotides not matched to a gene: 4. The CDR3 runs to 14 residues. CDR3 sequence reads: CASSLPSGLNEQFF. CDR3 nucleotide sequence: TGCGCCAGCAGCTTGCCTAGCGGCCTCAATGAGCAGTTCTTC.

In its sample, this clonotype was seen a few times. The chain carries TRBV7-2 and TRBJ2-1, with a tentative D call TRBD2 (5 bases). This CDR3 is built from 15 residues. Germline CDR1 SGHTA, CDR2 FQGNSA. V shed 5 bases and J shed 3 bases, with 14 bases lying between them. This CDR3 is CASSATRVFYNEQFF. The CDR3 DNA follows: TGTGCCAGCAGCGCAACGCGGGTGTTCTACAATGAGCAGTTCTTC.

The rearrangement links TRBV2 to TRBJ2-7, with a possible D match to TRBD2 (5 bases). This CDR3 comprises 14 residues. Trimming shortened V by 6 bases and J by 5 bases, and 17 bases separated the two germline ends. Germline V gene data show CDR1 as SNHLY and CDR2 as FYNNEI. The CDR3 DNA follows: TGTGCCAGCAGAAGCCAACGGGGATTCCACGAGCAGTACTTC. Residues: CASRSQRGFHEQYF.

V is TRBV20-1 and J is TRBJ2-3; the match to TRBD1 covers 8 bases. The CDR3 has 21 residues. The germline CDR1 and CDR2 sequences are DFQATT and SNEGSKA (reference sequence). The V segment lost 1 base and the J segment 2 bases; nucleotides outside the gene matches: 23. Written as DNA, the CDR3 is TGCAGTGCTAGAGCCTCCTCCGGACAGGGTGGAACGGGGCTGTACACAGATACGCAGTATTTT. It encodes CSARASSGQGGTGLYTDTQYF.

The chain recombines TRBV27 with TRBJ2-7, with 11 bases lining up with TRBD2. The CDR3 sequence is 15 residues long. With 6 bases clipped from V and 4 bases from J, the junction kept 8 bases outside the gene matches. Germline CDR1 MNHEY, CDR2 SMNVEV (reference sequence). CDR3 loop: CASRGIAGGIYEQYF. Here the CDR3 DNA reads TGTGCCAGCAGGGGTATAGCGGGAGGGATTTACGAGCAGTACTTC.

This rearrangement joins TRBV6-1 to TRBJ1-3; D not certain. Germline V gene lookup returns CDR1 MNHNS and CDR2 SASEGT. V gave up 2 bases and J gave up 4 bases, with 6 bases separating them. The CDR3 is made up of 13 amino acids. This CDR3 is CASSESEGNTIYF. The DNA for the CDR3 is TGTGCCAGCAGTGAAAGCGAGGGAAACACCATATATTTT.

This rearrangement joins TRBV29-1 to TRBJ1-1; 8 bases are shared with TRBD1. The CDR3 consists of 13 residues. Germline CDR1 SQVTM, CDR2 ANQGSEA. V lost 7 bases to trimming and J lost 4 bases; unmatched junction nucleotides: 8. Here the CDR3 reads CSATDRAGTEAFF. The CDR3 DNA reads TGCAGCGCAACGGACAGGGCGGGCACTGAAGCTTTCTTT. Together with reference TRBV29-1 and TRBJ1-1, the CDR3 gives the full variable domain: SAVISQKPSRDICQRGTSLTIQCQVDSQVTMMFWYRQQPGQSLTLIATANQGSEATYESGFVIDKFPISRPNLTFSTLTVSNMSPEDSSIYLCSATDRAGTEAFFGQGTRLTVV.

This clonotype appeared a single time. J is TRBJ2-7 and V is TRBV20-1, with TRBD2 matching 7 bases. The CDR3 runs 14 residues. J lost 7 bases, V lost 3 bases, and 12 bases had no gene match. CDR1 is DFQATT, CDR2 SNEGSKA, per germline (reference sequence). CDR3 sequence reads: CSASPSGSYNEQYF. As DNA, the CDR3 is TGCAGTGCTAGCCCTAGCGGCTCCTACAATGAGCAGTACTTC.

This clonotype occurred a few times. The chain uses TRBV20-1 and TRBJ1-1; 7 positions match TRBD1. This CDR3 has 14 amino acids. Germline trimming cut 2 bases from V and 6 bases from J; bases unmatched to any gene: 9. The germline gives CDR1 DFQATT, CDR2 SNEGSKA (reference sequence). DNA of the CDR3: TGCAGTGCTAGAACTCCCGACAGGGTCTCTGAAGCTTTCTTT. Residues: CSARTPDRVSEAFF.

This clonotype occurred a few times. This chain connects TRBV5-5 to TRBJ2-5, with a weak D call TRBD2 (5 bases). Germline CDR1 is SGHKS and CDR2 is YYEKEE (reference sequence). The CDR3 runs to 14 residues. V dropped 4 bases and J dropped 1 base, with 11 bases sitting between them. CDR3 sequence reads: CASSDVRAQETQYF. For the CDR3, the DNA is TGTGCCAGCAGCGACGTGAGGGCCCAAGAGACCCAGTACTTC.

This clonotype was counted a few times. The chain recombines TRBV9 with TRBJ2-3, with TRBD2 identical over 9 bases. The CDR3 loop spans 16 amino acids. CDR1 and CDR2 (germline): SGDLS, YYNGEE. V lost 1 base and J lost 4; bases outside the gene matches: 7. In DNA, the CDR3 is TGTGCCAGCAGCGTATCCGCGCGGGGGGGACCAGATACGCAGTATTTT. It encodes CASSVSARGGPDTQYF.

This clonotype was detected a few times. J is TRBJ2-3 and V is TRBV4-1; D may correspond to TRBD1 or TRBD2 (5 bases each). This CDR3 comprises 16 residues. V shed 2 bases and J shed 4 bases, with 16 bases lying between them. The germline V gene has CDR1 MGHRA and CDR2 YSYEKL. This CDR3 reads CASSQRTLVGADTQYF. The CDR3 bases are TGCGCCAGCAGCCAACGGACACTTGTCGGGGCAGATACGCAGTATTTT.

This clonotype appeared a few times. Here the CDR3 reads CASSFGGGRTDTQYF. CDR3 DNA: TGTGCCAGCAGCTTTGGCGGGGGCCGCACAGATACGCAGTATTTT. The chain carries TRBV9 and TRBJ2-3, with D maybe TRBD2 (7 bases). The CDR3 length is 15 residues. Per the germline V gene, CDR1 is SGDLS and CDR2 is YYNGEE. The V end lost 4 bases, the J end lost 1 base, and 13 bases lay between the germline ends.

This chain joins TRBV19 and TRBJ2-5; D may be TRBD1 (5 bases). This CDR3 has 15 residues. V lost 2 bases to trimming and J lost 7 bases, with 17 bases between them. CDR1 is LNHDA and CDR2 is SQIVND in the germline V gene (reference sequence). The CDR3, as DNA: TGTGCCAGTAGTATATTTACAGGTGACACGGGGACCCAGTACTTC. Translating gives CASSIFTGDTGTQYF.

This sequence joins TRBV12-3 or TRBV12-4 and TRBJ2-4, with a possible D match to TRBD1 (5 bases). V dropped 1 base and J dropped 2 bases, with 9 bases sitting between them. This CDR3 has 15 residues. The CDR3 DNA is TGTGCCAGCAGTTTAGGGGGCGCGTCCAAAAACATTCAGTACTTC. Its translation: CASSLGGASKNIQYF.

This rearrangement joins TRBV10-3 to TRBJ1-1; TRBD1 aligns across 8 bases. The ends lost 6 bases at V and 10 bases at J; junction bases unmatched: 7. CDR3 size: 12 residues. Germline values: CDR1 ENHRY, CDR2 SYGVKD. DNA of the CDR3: TGTGCCATCAGCACAGGGGGATCGAGAGCTTTCTTT. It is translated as CAISTGGSRAFF.

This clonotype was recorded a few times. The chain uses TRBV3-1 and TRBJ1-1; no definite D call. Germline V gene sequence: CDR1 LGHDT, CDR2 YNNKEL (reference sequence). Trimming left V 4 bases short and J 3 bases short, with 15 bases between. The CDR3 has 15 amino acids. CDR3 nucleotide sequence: TGTGCCAGCAGCCCCAAGCCCAAGGCAGACACTGAAGCTTTCTTT. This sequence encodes CASSPKPKADTEAFF.

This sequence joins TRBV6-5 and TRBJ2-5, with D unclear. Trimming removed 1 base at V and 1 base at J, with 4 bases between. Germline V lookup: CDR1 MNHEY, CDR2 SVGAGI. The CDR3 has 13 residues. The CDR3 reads CASSYFLQETQYF. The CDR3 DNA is TGTGCCAGCAGTTACTTCCTCCAAGAGACCCAGTACTTC.